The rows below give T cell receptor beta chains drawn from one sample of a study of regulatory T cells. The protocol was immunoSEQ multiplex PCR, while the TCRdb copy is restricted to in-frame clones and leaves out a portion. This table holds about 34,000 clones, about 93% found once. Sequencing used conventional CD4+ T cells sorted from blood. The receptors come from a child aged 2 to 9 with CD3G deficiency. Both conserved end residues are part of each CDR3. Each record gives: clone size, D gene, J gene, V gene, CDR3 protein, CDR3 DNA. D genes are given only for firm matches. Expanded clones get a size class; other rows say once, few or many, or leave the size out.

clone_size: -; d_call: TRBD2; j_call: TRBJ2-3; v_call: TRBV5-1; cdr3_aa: CASSSAGGSTDTQYF; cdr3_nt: TGCGCCAGCAGCTCAGCGGGAGGGTCGACAGATACGCAGTATTTT
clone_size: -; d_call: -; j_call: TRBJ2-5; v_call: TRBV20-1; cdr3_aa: CSASDLETQYF; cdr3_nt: TGCAGTGCTAGTGATTTGGAGACCCAGTACTTC
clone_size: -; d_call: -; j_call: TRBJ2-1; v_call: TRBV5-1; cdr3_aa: CASSENTGGEQFF; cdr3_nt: TGCGCCAGCAGCGAGAATACAGGAGGTGAGCAGTTCTTC
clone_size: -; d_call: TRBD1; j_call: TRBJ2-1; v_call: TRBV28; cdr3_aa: CASQRGSTGGGEQFF; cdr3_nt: TGTGCCAGCCAGAGGGGCTCAACAGGGGGTGGTGAGCAGTTCTTC
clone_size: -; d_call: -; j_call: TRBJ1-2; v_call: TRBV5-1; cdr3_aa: CASSVGSFNYGYTF; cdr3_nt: TGCGCCAGCAGCGTGGGGTCCTTTAACTATGGCTACACCTTC
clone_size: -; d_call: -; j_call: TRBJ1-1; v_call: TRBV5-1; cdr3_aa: CASSLAEGRNTEAFF; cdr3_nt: TGCGCCAGCAGCTTGGCCGAGGGGAGGAACACTGAAGCTTTCTTT
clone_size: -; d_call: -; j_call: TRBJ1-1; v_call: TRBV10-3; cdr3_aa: CAISSGGVTTEAFF; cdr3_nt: TGTGCCATCAGCTCCGGGGGGGTTACCACTGAAGCTTTCTTT
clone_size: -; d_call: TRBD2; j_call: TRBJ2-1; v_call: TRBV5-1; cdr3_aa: CASSFRQGGRAGEQFF; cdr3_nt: TGCGCCAGCAGCTTCAGACAGGGCGGGAGGGCCGGTGAGCAGTTCTTC
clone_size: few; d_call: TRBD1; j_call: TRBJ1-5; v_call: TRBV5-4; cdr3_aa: CASSSSGTVNQPQHF; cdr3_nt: TGTGCCAGCAGCTCCTCCGGGACAGTAAATCAGCCCCAGCATTTT
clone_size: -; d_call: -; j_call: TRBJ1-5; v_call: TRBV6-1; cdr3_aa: CASSEWSSGTSYSNQPQHF; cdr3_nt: TGTGCCAGCAGTGAATGGAGCTCAGGGACGAGTTATAGCAATCAGCCCCAGCATTTT
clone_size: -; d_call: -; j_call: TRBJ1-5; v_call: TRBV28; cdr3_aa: CASSLWGSGQPQHF; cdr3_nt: TGTGCCAGCAGTTTATGGGGAAGCGGACAGCCCCAGCATTTT
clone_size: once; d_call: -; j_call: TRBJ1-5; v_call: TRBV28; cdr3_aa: CASSPRIRNQPQHF; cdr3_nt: TGTGCCAGCAGCCCCAGGATCCGCAATCAGCCCCAGCATTTT
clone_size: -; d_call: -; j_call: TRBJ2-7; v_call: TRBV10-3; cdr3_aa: CAISEGPDGTYEQYF; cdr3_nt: TGTGCCATCAGTGAGGGGCCGGACGGTACCTACGAGCAGTACTTC
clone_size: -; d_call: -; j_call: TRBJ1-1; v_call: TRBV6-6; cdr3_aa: CASRTGQMNTEAFF; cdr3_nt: TGTGCCAGCAGAACCGGACAGATGAACACTGAAGCTTTCTTT
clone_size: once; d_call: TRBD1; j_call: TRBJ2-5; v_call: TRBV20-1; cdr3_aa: CSGDRQETQYF; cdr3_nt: TGCAGTGGGGACAGACAGGAGACCCAGTACTTC
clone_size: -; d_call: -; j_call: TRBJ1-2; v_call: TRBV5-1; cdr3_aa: CASSLEGLNGYTF; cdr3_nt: TGCGCCAGCAGCTTGGAGGGCCTCAATGGCTACACCTTC
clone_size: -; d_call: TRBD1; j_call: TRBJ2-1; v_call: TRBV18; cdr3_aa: CASSRDRVTEQFF; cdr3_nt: TGTGCCAGCTCACGCGACAGGGTCACTGAGCAGTTCTTC
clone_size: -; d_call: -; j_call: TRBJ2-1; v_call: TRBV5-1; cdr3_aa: CASSLGDNNEQFF; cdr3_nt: TGCGCCAGCAGCTTGGGGGACAACAATGAGCAGTTCTTC
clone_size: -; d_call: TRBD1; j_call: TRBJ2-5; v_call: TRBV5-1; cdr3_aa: CASRTGVEETQYF; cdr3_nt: TGCGCCAGCAGAACAGGGGTTGAGGAGACCCAGTACTTC
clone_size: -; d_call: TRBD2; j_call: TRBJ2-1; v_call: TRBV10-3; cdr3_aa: CAISESGGSYNEQFF; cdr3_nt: TGTGCCATCAGTGAGTCGGGCGGGAGCTACAATGAGCAGTTCTTC
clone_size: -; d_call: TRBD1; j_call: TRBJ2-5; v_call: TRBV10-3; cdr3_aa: CATGQVPQETQYF; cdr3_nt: TGTGCCACCGGACAGGTGCCTCAAGAGACCCAGTACTTC
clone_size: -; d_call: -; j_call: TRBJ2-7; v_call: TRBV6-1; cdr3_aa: CASSEREPYYEQYF; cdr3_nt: TGTGCCAGCAGTGAACGTGAGCCATACTACGAGCAGTACTTC
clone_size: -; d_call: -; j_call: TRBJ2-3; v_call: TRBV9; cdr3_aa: CASSVGQGLVADTQYF; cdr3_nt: TGTGCCAGCAGCGTAGGTCAGGGGTTGGTAGCGGATACGCAGTATTTT
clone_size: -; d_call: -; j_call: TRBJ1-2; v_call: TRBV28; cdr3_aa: CASSLGGKGYTF; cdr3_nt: TGTGCCAGCAGTTTAGGAGGGAAAGGCTACACCTTC
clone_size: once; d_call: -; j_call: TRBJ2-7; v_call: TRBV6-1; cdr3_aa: CASSEAPGTYEQYF; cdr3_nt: TGTGCCAGCAGTGAAGCTCCCGGGACCTACGAGCAGTACTTC
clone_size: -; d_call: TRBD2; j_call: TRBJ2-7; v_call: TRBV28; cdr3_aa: CASSSAGTSGSYEQYF; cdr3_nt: TGTGCCAGCAGTTCGGCCGGGACTAGCGGCTCCTACGAGCAGTACTTC
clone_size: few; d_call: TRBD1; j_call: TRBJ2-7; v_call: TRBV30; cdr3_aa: CAWSNGQGASEQYF; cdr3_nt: TGTGCCTGGAGTAATGGACAGGGGGCATCGGAGCAGTACTTC
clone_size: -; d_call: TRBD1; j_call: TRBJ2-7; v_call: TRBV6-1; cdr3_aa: CATLGQTYEQYF; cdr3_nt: TGTGCCACCCTGGGACAGACCTACGAGCAGTACTTC
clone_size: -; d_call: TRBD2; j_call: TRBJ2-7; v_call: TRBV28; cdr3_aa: CASSRGLVYEQYF; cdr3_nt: TGTGCCAGCAGTAGGGGACTAGTCTACGAGCAGTACTTC
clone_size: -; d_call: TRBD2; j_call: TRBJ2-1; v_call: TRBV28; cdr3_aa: CASSLTAGGLLYNEQFF; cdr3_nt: TGTGCCAGCAGTTTAACAGCGGGAGGACTCCTATACAATGAGCAGTTCTTC
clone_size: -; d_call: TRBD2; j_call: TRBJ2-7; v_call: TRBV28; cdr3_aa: CASRVSGRYEQYF; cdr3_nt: TGTGCCAGCCGTGTTAGCGGGAGATACGAGCAGTACTTC
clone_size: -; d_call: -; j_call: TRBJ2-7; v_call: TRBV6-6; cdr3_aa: CASSASSYEQYF; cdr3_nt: TGTGCCAGCAGTGCCAGCTCCTACGAGCAGTACTTC
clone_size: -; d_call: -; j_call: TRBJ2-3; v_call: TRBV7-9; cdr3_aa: CASSLSGTDTQYF; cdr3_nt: TGTGCCAGCAGCTTAAGTGGCACAGATACGCAGTATTTT
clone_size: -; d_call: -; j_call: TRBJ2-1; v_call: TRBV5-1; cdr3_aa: CASSSYRDQYNEQFF; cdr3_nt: TGCGCCAGCAGCTCCTACCGGGACCAGTACAATGAGCAGTTCTTC
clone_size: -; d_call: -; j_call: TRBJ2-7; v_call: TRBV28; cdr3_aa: CASSLPGAVREQYF; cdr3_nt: TGTGCCAGCAGTTTGCCAGGGGCGGTGAGGGAGCAGTACTTC
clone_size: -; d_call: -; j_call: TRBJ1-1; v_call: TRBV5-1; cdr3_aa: CASSLMTFNTEAFF; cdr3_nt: TGCGCCAGCAGCTTGATGACTTTTAACACTGAAGCTTTCTTT
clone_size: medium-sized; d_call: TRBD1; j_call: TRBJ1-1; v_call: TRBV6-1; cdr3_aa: CASSENRGTEAFF; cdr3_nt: TGTGCCAGCAGTGAAAACAGGGGGACTGAAGCTTTCTTT
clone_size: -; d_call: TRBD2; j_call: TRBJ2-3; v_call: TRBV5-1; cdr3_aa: CASSQGTSVTDTQYF; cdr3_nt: TGCGCCAGCAGCCAGGGGACTAGCGTGACAGATACGCAGTATTTT
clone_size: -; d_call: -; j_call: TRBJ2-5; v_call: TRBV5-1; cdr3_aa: CASSSGLGIRGETQYF; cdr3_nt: TGCGCCAGCAGCTCCGGACTTGGAATTAGAGGCGAGACCCAGTACTTC
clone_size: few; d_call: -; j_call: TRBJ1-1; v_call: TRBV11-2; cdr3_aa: CASSLDNTEAFF; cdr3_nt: TGTGCCAGCAGCTTGGACAACACTGAAGCTTTCTTT
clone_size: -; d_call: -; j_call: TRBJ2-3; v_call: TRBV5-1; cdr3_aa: CASSLGSIADTQYF; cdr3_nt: TGCGCCAGCAGCTTGGGTAGCATCGCAGATACGCAGTATTTT
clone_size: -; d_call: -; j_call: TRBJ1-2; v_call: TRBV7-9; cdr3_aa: CASSLATGDYTF; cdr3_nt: TGTGCCAGCAGCTTAGCAACGGGTGACTACACCTTC
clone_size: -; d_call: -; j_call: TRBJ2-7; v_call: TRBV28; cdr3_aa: CASSVRGGTYEQYF; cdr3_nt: TGTGCCAGCAGCGTGAGGGGGGGGACCTACGAGCAGTACTTC
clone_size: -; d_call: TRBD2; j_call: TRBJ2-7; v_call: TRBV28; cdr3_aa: CASSSGGRIGYEQYF; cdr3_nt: TGTGCCAGCAGTTCAGGCGGGAGAATAGGGTACGAGCAGTACTTC
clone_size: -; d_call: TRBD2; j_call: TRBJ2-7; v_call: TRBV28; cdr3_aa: CASSQPGLAEYEQYF; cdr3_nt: TGTGCCAGCAGTCAACCGGGACTAGCAGAGTACGAGCAGTACTTC
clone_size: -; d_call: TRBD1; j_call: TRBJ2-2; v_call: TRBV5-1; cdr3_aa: CASTGQDTGELFF; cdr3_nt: TGCGCCAGCACCGGACAGGACACCGGGGAGCTGTTTTTT
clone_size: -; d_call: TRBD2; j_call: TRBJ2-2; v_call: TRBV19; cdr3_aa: CASSIHRTGGSAGELFF; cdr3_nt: TGTGCCAGTAGTATACACCGAACGGGAGGGTCTGCCGGGGAGCTGTTTTTT